This passage covers 7 T cell receptor beta chains from one sample sequenced in a study of T cell responses to AZD1222 COVID-19 vaccine. Profiled with immunoSEQ multiplex PCR; TCRdb holds only in-frame clones, not every one. The table records 140,000 to 150,000 clones, 80% to 95% of them present only once. The source material was peripheral blood, sampled on day 0 of AZD1222 vaccination. Every receptor here comes from an adult in good health.

The rearrangement uses TRBV28 and TRBJ1-4, with D possibly TRBD1 on 5 matching bases. The germline gives CDR1 MDHEN, CDR2 SYDVKM. V was pared by 6 bases and J by 8 bases, with 22 bases between. The CDR3 extends over 16 amino acids. The CDR3: CASRPMGLPLWEKLFF. The CDR3 DNA is TGTGCCAGCAGACCAATGGGACTCCCATTATGGGAAAAACTGTTTTTT.

The chain has TRBV14 and TRBJ1-2; D call uncertain. The CDR3 sequence is 12 residues long. The V end was cut by 1 base, the J end by 4 bases, with 4 bases between. Germline CDR1 SGHDN, CDR2 FVKESK. CDR3 DNA sequence: TGTGCCAGCAGCCAAGCTGGCTATGGCTACACCTTC. Translating it yields CASSQAGYGYTF.

The chain combines TRBV29-1 with TRBJ2-7; 10 bases fit TRBD1. The CDR3 runs 14 residues. V shed 7 bases and J 7 bases; nucleotides not matched to a gene: 13. Germline V lookup: CDR1 SQVTM, CDR2 ANQGSEA. The CDR3 loop is CSARPGTGVGEQYF. The CDR3 DNA follows: TGCAGCGCCCGTCCGGGGACAGGGGTCGGTGAGCAGTACTTC.

The chain joins TRBV18 to TRBJ1-4; 7 nucleotides match TRBD1. The ends lost 2 bases at V and 11 bases at J; junction bases unmatched: 17. CDR3 length equals 17 residues. Germline loops: CDR1 KGHSH, CDR2 LQKENI. For the CDR3, the DNA is TGTGCCAGCTCACCAATTTCACACGGGACAGCAAGCCGTAAACTGTTTTTT. The encoded protein is CASSPISHGTASRKLFF.

This CDR3 reads CASSPRQVTNTEAFF. Here the CDR3 DNA reads TGTGCCAGCAGCCCCAGACAGGTGACAAACACTGAAGCTTTCTTT. The V call is TRBV6-2 or TRBV6-3, the J call TRBJ1-1, with a tentative D call TRBD1 (6 bases). There are 15 residues in the CDR3. V was trimmed by 6 bases and J by 2 bases, leaving 16 bases between them. CDR1 and CDR2 from the germline V gene are MNHEY and SVGEGT.

The chain links TRBV3-1 (or the pseudogene TRBV3-2) to TRBJ2-1; 12 bases are shared with TRBD1. Germline values: CDR1 LGHDT, CDR2 YNNKEL (reference sequence). Unmatched junction bases numbered 3, after V lost 1 base and J lost 8 bases. CDR3 length equals 15 residues. The chain's CDR3 is CASSQAGTGGDEQFF. CDR3 coding DNA: TGTGCCAGCAGCCAAGCCGGGACAGGGGGCGATGAGCAGTTCTTC.

The chain has TRBV19 and TRBJ1-5, with D perhaps matching TRBD1 (5 bases). Germline CDR1 and CDR2: LNHDA and SQIVND (reference sequence). The CDR3 is 20 amino acids. Trimming left V 3 bases short and J 2 bases short, with 26 bases between. CDR3: CASSMAGYRRGARGNQPQHF. The CDR3 nucleotides read TGTGCCAGTAGTATGGCAGGATACAGGAGAGGGGCTCGAGGCAATCAGCCCCAGCATTTT.